These 26 T cell receptor beta chains originate from one sample sequenced in a study of neoadjuvant anti-PD-1 for oral cavity cancer. Regarding time point: after neoadjuvant nivolumab, at surgical resection. The table came from immunoSEQ multiplex PCR; TCRdb's copy has only in-frame clones and leaves some out. The table has tens of thousands of clones, around a quarter seen once. This specimen was tumor tissue, taken after nivolumab (anti-PD-1) treatment. The source is a person between 40 and 85 years old with oral cavity squamous cell carcinoma.

The chain employs TRBV9 and TRBJ1-1, with no clear D. V gave up 2 bases and J gave up 0 bases, with 5 bases separating them. Germline CDR1 is SGDLS and CDR2 is YYNGEE. This CDR3 contains 13 residues. Written as DNA, the CDR3 is TGTGCCAGCAGCGTTTTGGTGAACACTGAAGCTTTCTTT. Translating gives CASSVLVNTEAFF.

This chain uses TRBV11-3 with TRBJ2-2; no reliable D call. V dropped 2 bases and J dropped 0 bases, with 4 bases sitting between them. The germline CDR1 and CDR2 sequences are SGHNT and YENEEA. The CDR3 totals 14 residues. The CDR3 nucleotides read TGTGCCAGCAGCTTAACAACGAACACCGGGGAGCTGTTTTTT. It yields the protein CASSLTTNTGELFF.

The chain has TRBV4-2 and TRBJ2-5, with TRBD2 identical over 11 bases. The CDR3 is 16 amino acids. The junction had 3 bases not matched to a gene; V was cut back by 3 bases and J by 0 bases. Germline CDR1 LGHNA, CDR2 YNFKEQ. The CDR3 protein is CASSHRLAGNQETQYF. Here the CDR3 DNA reads TGTGCCAGCAGCCACCGACTAGCGGGGAACCAAGAGACCCAGTACTTC.

The chain has TRBV7-3 and TRBJ2-5; D gene unclear. Germline CDR1 and CDR2: SGHTA and FQGTGA. Trimming cost V 2 bases and J 5 bases, with 6 bases left between them. This CDR3 contains 12 residues. CDR3 nucleotides: TGTGCCAGCAGCTTAGATCGCGAGACCCAGTACTTC. This sequence encodes CASSLDRETQYF.

This clone has a count of ten or more. This chain links TRBV30 with TRBJ2-1, with unresolved D. This CDR3 spans 15 amino acids. Trimming pared 1 base from V and 0 bases from J, leaving 10 bases between. Germline assignment: CDR1 GTSNPN and CDR2 SVGIG (reference sequence). The chain's CDR3 is CAWSGVLGSYNEQFF. In nucleotides, the CDR3 is TGTGCCTGGAGTGGGGTTTTGGGCTCCTACAATGAGCAGTTCTTC.

A note on this clone: At one end the junction does not follow the germline gene, possibly because of a read error. This sequence joins TRBV19 and TRBJ1-1; D might be TRBD1 (5 bases). The CDR3 consists of 14 residues. The germline V gene has CDR1 LNHDA and CDR2 SQIVND (reference sequence). CDR3 DNA sequence: TGTGCCAGTAGTCGAAAAGGGACGGGGACTGGAGCTTTCTTT. Encoded protein: CASSRKGTGTGAFF.

This clone was counted between two and nine times. The chain combines TRBV7-2 with TRBJ1-5; D is uncertain. CDR3 length: 15 amino acids. V was cut by 0 bases and J by 0 bases, with 6 bases left in between. CDR1 is SGHTA and CDR2 is FQGNSA in the germline V gene. Here the CDR3 DNA reads TGTGCCAGCAGCTTAGCGCACGCTAGCAATCAGCCCCAGCATTTT. As protein: CASSLAHASNQPQHF.

The V and J genes are TRBV5-1 and TRBJ1-1; no clear D gene. The CDR3 runs 13 residues. Trimming stripped 0 bases from V and 5 bases from J, with 8 bases between. The V gene's germline CDR1 is SGHRS and CDR2 YFSETQ. The CDR3 protein is CASSLDWVTEAFF. The CDR3 DNA reads as TGCGCCAGCAGCTTGGACTGGGTGACTGAAGCTTTCTTT.

This chain links TRBV7-9 with TRBJ2-7; unclear D gene. The CDR3 is 14 residues long. With 8 bases removed from V and 2 bases from J, the gap between germline ends came to 16 bases. The V gene's germline CDR1 is SEHNR and CDR2 FQNEAQ (reference sequence). In DNA form, the CDR3 reads TGTGCCAGCGGGGTGGGGATAAGGACCTACGAGCAGTACTTC. Protein product: CASGVGIRTYEQYF.

The CDR3 loop reads CASSQDHSSYNEQFF. For the CDR3, the DNA is TGCGCCAGCAGCCAAGATCACAGTTCCTACAATGAGCAGTTCTTC. The J gene is TRBJ2-1, the V gene TRBV4-1, with D uncertain. This CDR3 contains 15 residues. With 0 bases removed from V and 1 base from J, the gap between germline ends came to 7 bases. Germline assignment: CDR1 MGHRA and CDR2 YSYEKL.

This chain links TRBV30 with TRBJ2-3, with 14 bases fitting TRBD2. V shed 3 bases, J shed 3 bases, and the junction held 11 bases outside the gene matches. Germline-derived CDR1 and CDR2 are GTSNPN and SVGIG (reference sequence). The CDR3 runs 18 residues. The CDR3, as DNA: TGTGCCTGGAGGGTACCGCGACTAGCGGGAGGGCCAACAGATACGCAGTATTTT. It encodes CAWRVPRLAGGPTDTQYF.

In its sample, this clone was seen a few times. This rearrangement joins TRBV9 to TRBJ2-1, with 11 bases identical to TRBD2. V lost 2 bases and J lost 7; bases outside the gene matches: 8. Germline-derived CDR1 and CDR2 are SGDLS and YYNGEE. This CDR3 has 16 amino acids. The CDR3 reads CASSVTIAGGLNEQFF. CDR3 nucleotides: TGTGCCAGCAGCGTCACAATAGCGGGGGGGCTTAATGAGCAGTTCTTC.

In DNA, the CDR3 is TGTGCCAGCAGAAGGGCAGGGTCGAAAGACGGCTACACCTTC. It is translated as CASRRAGSKDGYTF. The chain employs TRBV7-9 and TRBJ1-2, with a possible D match to TRBD1 (5 bases). Trimming removed 6 bases at V and 8 bases at J, with 19 bases between. CDR3 length: 14 residues. The germline V gene has CDR1 SEHNR and CDR2 FQNEAQ (reference sequence).

This clone came up a few times. The chain employs TRBV11-2 and TRBJ2-3; perhaps TRBD2 as D (5 bases). The CDR3 extends over 11 amino acids. Deletions cut 3 bases from V and 13 bases from J, with 11 bases between. The germline gives CDR1 SGHAT, CDR2 FQNNGV. CDR3 region: CASSLLSREYF. The CDR3, as DNA: TGTGCCAGCAGCTTGCTTTCGAGGGAGTATTTT.

This clone was found a few times. This chain joins TRBV7-2 and TRBJ2-7, with no clear D. This CDR3 is 13 amino acids long. V gave up 4 bases and J gave up 1 base, with 8 bases separating them. The V gene's germline CDR1 is SGHTA and CDR2 FQGNSA. The CDR3 loop is CASSWARSYEQYF. Written as DNA, the CDR3 is TGTGCCAGCAGCTGGGCACGGTCCTACGAGCAGTACTTC.

This clone was detected a few times. The rearrangement joins TRBV5-1 to TRBJ1-1, with 9 bases matching TRBD1. After removal of 4 bases from V and 5 bases from J, the junction contained 6 bases not matched to a gene. The germline CDR1 and CDR2 sequences are SGHRS and YFSETQ. This CDR3 is 14 amino acids long. CDR3 DNA: TGCGCCAGCAGCCCACAGGGGGCGTCGACTGAAGCTTTCTTT. Amino acids: CASSPQGASTEAFF.

The V call is TRBV12-2, the J call TRBJ1-1. TRBV12-2 is a known pseudogene. The CDR3 sequence is 13 residues long. The CDR3 loop is CASRRLIRTEAFF. The CDR3 DNA reads as TGTGCAAGTCGCCGACTAATTCGCACTGAAGCTTTCTTT.

V usage is TRBV30 and J usage is TRBJ1-1; tentatively, D is TRBD1 (6 bases). This CDR3 contains 13 residues. Per the germline V gene, CDR1 is GTSNPN and CDR2 is SVGIG (reference sequence). The germline V and J ends were trimmed by 3 bases and 4 bases, with 12 bases remaining between them. This CDR3 reads CAWSGTGFTEAFF. The CDR3 nucleotides read TGTGCCTGGAGCGGCACAGGGTTCACTGAAGCTTTCTTT.

This clone was recorded only once. The V call is TRBV30, the J call TRBJ1-2; D remains unclear. The CDR3 contains 12 residues. The V end was cut by 2 bases, the J end by 3 bases, with 7 bases between. In germline, CDR1 is GTSNPN, CDR2 SVGIG (reference sequence). The CDR3 nucleotides are TGTGCCTGGAGTCCCCGGGACTATGGCTACACCTTC. Protein sequence: CAWSPRDYGYTF.

This clone was counted between two and nine times. V is TRBV6-5 and J is TRBJ1-2; possibly TRBD1 for D (5 bases). Germline lookup yields CDR1 MNHEY and CDR2 SVGAGI. V dropped 2 bases and J dropped 3 bases, with 10 bases sitting between them. The CDR3 totals 14 residues. The CDR3 sequence is CASSYGDRDYGYTF. The DNA for the CDR3 is TGTGCCAGCAGTTACGGTGACAGAGACTATGGCTACACCTTC.

This clone appeared a few times. The rearrangement links TRBV7-6 to TRBJ2-5, with D unresolved. Germline V gives CDR1 SGHVS, CDR2 FNYEAQ. This CDR3 spans 13 amino acids. The V end lost 2 bases, the J end lost 5 bases, and 9 bases lay between the germline ends. CDR3 DNA sequence: TGTGCCAGCAGCTTATGGCAAAGCGAGACCCAGTACTTC. Its protein is CASSLWQSETQYF.

J is TRBJ2-7 and V is TRBV7-2; a possible D gene is TRBD2 (5 bases). The V and J ends lost 5 bases and 4 bases respectively, with 15 bases between them. The length of the CDR3 is 14 residues. Germline loops: CDR1 SGHTA, CDR2 FQGNSA. In DNA form, the CDR3 reads TGTGCCAGCAGCAGCGGACGGCAGTCGTACGAGCAGTACTTC. Protein product: CASSSGRQSYEQYF.

V usage is TRBV5-1 and J usage is TRBJ2-7; a weak D match, TRBD1 (6 bases). The CDR3 contains 14 residues. Trimming left V 3 bases short and J 7 bases short, with 17 bases between. Per germline, CDR1 SGHRS and CDR2 YFSETQ. The CDR3 loop reads CASSYHAGVYEQYF. Here the CDR3 DNA reads TGCGCCAGCAGCTATCACGCAGGGGTGTATGAGCAGTACTTC.

The rearrangement uses TRBV27 and TRBJ1-5; no clear D gene. Per the germline V gene, CDR1 is MNHEY and CDR2 is SMNVEV (reference sequence). The V and J ends lost 0 bases and 9 bases respectively, with 15 bases between them. The length of the CDR3 is 15 residues. DNA for the CDR3: TGTGCCAGCAGTTTATCGTCCAGGTCTTTTCGGCCCCAGCATTTT. Protein product: CASSLSSRSFRPQHF.

The rearrangement links TRBV6-4 to TRBJ2-2; 9 bases fit TRBD1. This CDR3 has 14 residues. V dropped 5 bases and J dropped 3; count of bases not matched to a gene: 1. CDR1 and CDR2 from the germline V gene are MRHNA and SNTAGT. In nucleotides, the CDR3 is TGTGCCAGCAGTCGACAGGGGGACACCGGGGAGCTGTTTTTT. Translated, it gives CASSRQGDTGELFF.

In this sample, this clone is medium-sized (0.01 to 0.1%). The rearrangement uses TRBV30 and TRBJ1-2; D possibly corresponds to TRBD1 (5 bases). Looked up from germline, CDR1 is GTSNPN and CDR2 is SVGIG (reference sequence). The CDR3 contains 12 residues. Trimming took 2 bases from V and 5 from J, leaving 9 bases between them. The DNA for the CDR3 is TGTGCCTGGAGTCAGGGTAGATATGGCTACACCTTC. As protein: CAWSQGRYGYTF.